Listed below are T cell receptor beta chains from one sample, sequenced in a study of blood T cell repertoires in COVID-19. Sequencing used immunoSEQ multiplex PCR; TCRdb keeps in-frame clones, though not all of them. The data show about 340,000 clones, about 83% seen once. The sample comprised peripheral blood. The receptors here all came from a man younger than 40 with active or convalescent COVID-19. Each CDR3 is given without its conserved first and last residue. D genes are given only for firm matches. Size tells how often a clone was seen (once, few, many) or the class of an expanded clone, and some rows leave it out.

TRBD1,-,TRBV3-1/TRBV3-2,TRBJ1-2,ARYRGRTSNYGYT
-,-,TRBV20-1,TRBJ1-1,STTRTAEAF
TRBD2,-,TRBV9,TRBJ2-3,ASSTGPSGSTDTQY
TRBD2,-,TRBV2,TRBJ2-7,ASRNWLAGHEQY
-,-,TRBV16,TRBJ1-2,ASSLRQAGYT
-,-,TRBV21-1,TRBJ1-5,ASSKGQYSNQPQH
TRBD1,-,TRBV5-1,TRBJ2-1,ASSILDRVNEQF
-,once,TRBV7-8,TRBJ1-4,ASSKGDGLNEKLF
-,once,TRBV6-5,TRBJ2-2,ASRIGGGLTGELF
-,-,TRBV9,TRBJ2-2,ASSVGRELF
-,-,TRBV5-4,TRBJ1-3,ASRQGLSGNTIY
-,-,TRBV30,TRBJ2-1,AWSLSSGYNEQF
-,few,TRBV9,TRBJ1-3,ASSVGGHTIY
TRBD2,-,TRBV30,TRBJ2-3,AWSPGLAESTDTQY
-,-,TRBV5-1,TRBJ1-1,ASSFRRDTEAF
-,-,TRBV9,TRBJ2-1,ASSPESAVKGNGQF
TRBD2,-,TRBV3-1/TRBV3-2,TRBJ2-2,ASSEGLATGELF
TRBD1,-,TRBV5-1,TRBJ1-2,ASRGGTELYGYT
TRBD1,-,TRBV19,TRBJ2-1,ASRTGNRDNEQF
TRBD2,-,TRBV7-2,TRBJ2-2,ASSLSGGGTGELF
-,-,TRBV1,TRBJ2-1,TSSQRTRGYNEQF
-,few,TRBV7-9,TRBJ2-7,ASSSQGGVSSYEQY
-,-,TRBV3-1/TRBV3-2,TRBJ2-2,ASGKPGQEAPRDTGELF
-,once,TRBV5-1,TRBJ2-2,ASSLVAGPATGELF
-,-,TRBV7-9,TRBJ1-2,ASSTSNIQGIYGYT
-,-,TRBV7-8,TRBJ2-7,ASSSLFFYEQY
-,few,TRBV4-1,TRBJ1-1,ASSQATRGSLGAF
TRBD2,-,TRBV3-1/TRBV3-2,TRBJ2-5,ASSPSGGIETQY
-,-,TRBV5-5,TRBJ2-7,ASSLLRSSSEQY
-,-,TRBV9,TRBJ1-2,ASSVDPGRASGYT
-,-,TRBV2,TRBJ2-1,ASFRGGYNEQF
TRBD2,-,TRBV5-1,TRBJ2-1,ASSYTSVSSYNEQF
TRBD2,few,TRBV27,TRBJ2-2,ASSLTSGSGAIGELF
TRBD2,-,TRBV12-5,TRBJ2-1,ASAAASGDYNEQF
-,-,TRBV4-1,TRBJ2-5,ASSQADMYQETQY
TRBD1,-,TRBV28,TRBJ2-1,AITGGNEQF
-,-,TRBV12-3/TRBV12-4,TRBJ1-2,AVRQRFLYGYT
-,-,TRBV13,TRBJ1-1,ASSLLSGGTEAF
-,-,TRBV30,TRBJ1-6,ACKRGDNSPLH
TRBD1,-,TRBV4-1,TRBJ1-1,ASSRGQGVNTEAF
-,-,TRBV12-1,TRBJ1-1,ASSRGTVEAF